This paragraph reports one T cell receptor (beta chain). Its cognate antigen is unknown. The CDR3 sequence is 13 residues long. Unmatched junction bases numbered 6, after V lost 7 bases and J lost 4 bases. The germline CDR1 and CDR2 sequences are SQVTM and ANQGSEA. For the second PCR, which ran for about 7 to 12 cycles, a sample-barcoded 5' primer and a J-beta primer mix were used. Each of the cDNA molecules was tagged by a template-switch adaptor with 12 random nucleotides. Each CDR3 protein is one row after TCRdb ran MiXCR on the 5' RACE reads. The sample includes roughly 800,000 distinct CDR3 sequences, 58% of them seen just once. Collection of around 9.3 milliliters of peripheral blood was performed for each donor. This specimen belongs to a study of blood T cells in healthy people across ages. Across the study: About one barcoded TCR beta cDNA was captured per two T cells. Study-wide results and caveats: Diversity estimates from one million T cells were considered underestimates.

The chain recombines TRBV29-1 with TRBJ2-7; TRBD2 matches at 11 bases. The TCR was taken from a man aged 30 to 39 in good health. The sequencing sample was made of blood. The CDR3: CSAETSGGYEQYF. In DNA, the CDR3 is TGCAGCGCAGAAACTAGCGGGGGATACGAGCAGTACTTC.